This record looks at one TCR beta chain sequence and its context. This sample was taken from a study of blood T cell repertoires in COVID-19. The wider study: Both acute and convalescent COVID-19 samples were obtained from the United States, Italy and Spain.

Original analysis: Nucleated cell counts were estimated from reference gene primer amplification. This table comes from immunoSEQ multiplex PCR, and its TCRdb copy is limited to in-frame clones, with some not included. That table is the source of V, J and clone size, and D and trimming were worked out from the DNA. The table records over 90,000 clones, 75% to 95% of them present only once. The CDR3 totals 12 residues. Germline V lookup: CDR1 SQVTM, CDR2 ANQGSEA. The J segment lost 8 bases and the V segment lost 7 bases, leaving 10 bases of the junction unmatched. This receptor was taken from a man aged 50 to 59 with acute or convalescent COVID-19. This rearrangement joins TRBV29-1 to TRBJ1-1; TRBD1 matches at 7 bases. Input material: peripheral blood. The CDR3, as DNA: TGCAGCGCTACGGGACAGACCCCCGAAGCTTTCTTT. Residues: CSATGQTPEAFF.